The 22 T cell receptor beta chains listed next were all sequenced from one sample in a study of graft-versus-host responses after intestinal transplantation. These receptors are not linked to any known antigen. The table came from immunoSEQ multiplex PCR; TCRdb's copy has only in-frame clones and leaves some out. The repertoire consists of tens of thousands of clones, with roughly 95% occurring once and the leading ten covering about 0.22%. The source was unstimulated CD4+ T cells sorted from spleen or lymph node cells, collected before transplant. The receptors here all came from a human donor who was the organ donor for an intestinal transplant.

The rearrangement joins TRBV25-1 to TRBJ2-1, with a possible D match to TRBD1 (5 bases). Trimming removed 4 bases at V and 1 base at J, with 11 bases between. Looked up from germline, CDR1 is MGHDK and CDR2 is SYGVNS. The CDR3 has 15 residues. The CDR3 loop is CASSAKGPSYNEQFF. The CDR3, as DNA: TGTGCCAGCAGTGCTAAGGGGCCTTCCTACAATGAGCAGTTCTTC.

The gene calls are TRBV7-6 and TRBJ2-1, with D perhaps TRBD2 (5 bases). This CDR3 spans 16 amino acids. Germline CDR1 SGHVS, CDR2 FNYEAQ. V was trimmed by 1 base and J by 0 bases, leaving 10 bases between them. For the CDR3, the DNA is TGTGCCAGCAGCTTAGTCGGGGTCCCCTCCTACAATGAGCAGTTCTTC. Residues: CASSLVGVPSYNEQFF.

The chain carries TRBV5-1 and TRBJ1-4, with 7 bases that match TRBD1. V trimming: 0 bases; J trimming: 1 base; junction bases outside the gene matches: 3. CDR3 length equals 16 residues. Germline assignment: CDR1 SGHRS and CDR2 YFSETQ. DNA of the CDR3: TGCGCCAGCAGCTTGGCAGGGGGTCGAACTAATGAAAAACTGTTTTTT. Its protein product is CASSLAGGRTNEKLFF.

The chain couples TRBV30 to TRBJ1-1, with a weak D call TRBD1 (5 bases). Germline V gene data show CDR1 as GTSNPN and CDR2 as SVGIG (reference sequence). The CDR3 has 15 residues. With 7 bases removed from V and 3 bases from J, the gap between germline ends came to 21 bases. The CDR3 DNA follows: TGTGCCTCCCTTAGATTAAGGGGTGTGGACACTGAAGCTTTCTTT. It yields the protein CASLRLRGVDTEAFF.

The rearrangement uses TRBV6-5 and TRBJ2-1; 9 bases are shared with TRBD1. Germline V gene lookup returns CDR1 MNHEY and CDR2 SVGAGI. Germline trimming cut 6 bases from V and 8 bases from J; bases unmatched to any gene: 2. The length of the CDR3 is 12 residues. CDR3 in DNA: TGTGCCAGCAGCCGGGACAGGGATGAGCAGTTCTTC. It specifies CASSRDRDEQFF.

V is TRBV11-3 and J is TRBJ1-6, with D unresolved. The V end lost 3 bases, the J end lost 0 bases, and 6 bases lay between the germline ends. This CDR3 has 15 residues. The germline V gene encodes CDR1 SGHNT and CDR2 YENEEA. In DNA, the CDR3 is TGTGCCAGCAGCTTTGGAAACTCCTATAATTCACCCCTCCACTTT. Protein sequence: CASSFGNSYNSPLHF. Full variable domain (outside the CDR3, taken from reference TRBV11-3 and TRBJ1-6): EAGVVQSPRYKIIEKKQPVAFWCNPISGHNTLYWYLQNLGQGPELLIRYENEEAVDDSQLPKDRFSAERLKGVDSTLKIQPAELGDSAVYLCASSFGNSYNSPLHFGNGTRLTVT.

The CDR3 region has the DNA TGTGCCAGCAGCTTGCAGGACAGGTCCCAAGAGACCCAGTACTTC. Protein: CASSLQDRSQETQYF. The rearrangement uses TRBV5-6 and TRBJ2-5; 7 nucleotides match TRBD1. Germline loops: CDR1 SGHDT, CDR2 YYEEEE. This CDR3 has 15 residues. J was trimmed by 1 base and V by 1 base; bases with no gene match: 4. The full variable domain, its missing parts supplied by reference TRBV5-6 and TRBJ2-5, is DAGVTQSPTHLIKTRGQQVTLRCSPKSGHDTVSWYQQALGQGPQFIFQYYEEEERQRGNFPDRFSGHQFPNYSSELNVNALLLGDSALYLCASSLQDRSQETQYFGPGTRLLVL.

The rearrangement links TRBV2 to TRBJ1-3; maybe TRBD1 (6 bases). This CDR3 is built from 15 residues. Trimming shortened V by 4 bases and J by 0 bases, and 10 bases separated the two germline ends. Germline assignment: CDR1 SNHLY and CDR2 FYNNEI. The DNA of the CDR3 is TGTGCCAGCAGTGGGGGGCGGAACTCTGGAAACACCATATATTTT. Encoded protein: CASSGGRNSGNTIYF.

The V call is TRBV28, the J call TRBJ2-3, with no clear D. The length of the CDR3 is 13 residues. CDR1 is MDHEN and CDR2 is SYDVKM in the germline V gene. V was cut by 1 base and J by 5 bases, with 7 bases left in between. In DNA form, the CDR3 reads TGTGCCAGCAGTTTATTGAACAGAGATACGCAGTATTTT. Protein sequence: CASSLLNRDTQYF.

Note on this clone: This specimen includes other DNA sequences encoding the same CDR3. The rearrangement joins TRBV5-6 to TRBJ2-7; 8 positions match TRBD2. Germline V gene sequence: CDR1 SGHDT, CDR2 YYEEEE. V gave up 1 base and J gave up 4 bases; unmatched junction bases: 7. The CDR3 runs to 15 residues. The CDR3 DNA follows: TGTGCCAGCAGCTTGCCCCAACTAGCGGCATACGAGCAGTACTTC. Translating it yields CASSLPQLAAYEQYF.

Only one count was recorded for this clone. CDR3 region: CASSRGYSNQPQHF. CDR3 coding DNA: TGTGCCAGCAGCAGGGGATATAGCAATCAGCCCCAGCATTTT. This chain uses TRBV5-5 with TRBJ1-5, with D possibly being TRBD1 (5 bases). This CDR3 is 14 amino acids long. Trimming removed 4 bases from V and 0 bases from J, with 8 bases in between. Germline V gene sequence: CDR1 SGHKS, CDR2 YYEKEE (reference sequence).

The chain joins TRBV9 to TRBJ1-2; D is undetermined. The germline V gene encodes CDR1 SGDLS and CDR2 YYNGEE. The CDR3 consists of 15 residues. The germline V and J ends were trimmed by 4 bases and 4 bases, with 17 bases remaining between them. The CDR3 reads CASSFAGGLGYGYTF. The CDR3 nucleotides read TGTGCCAGCAGCTTCGCAGGAGGTTTGGGCTATGGCTACACCTTC.

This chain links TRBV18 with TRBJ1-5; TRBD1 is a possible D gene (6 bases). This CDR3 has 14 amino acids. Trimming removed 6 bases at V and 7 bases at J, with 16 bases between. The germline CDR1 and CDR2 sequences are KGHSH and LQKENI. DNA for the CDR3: TGTGCCAGCTCGCTTACAGGGCAGGAGCAGCCCCAGCATTTT. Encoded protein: CASSLTGQEQPQHF.

In DNA, the CDR3 is TGTGCCAGCAGCCTCAGGGGAAGGGAGACCCAGTACTTC. This gives the protein CASSLRGRETQYF. J is TRBJ2-5 and V is TRBV5-8; D is perhaps TRBD1 (6 bases). Germline V CDR1 and CDR2: SGHTS, YDEGEE. The CDR3 extends over 13 amino acids. Between the trimmed V and J ends, which lost 4 bases and 5 bases, there was a span of 12 bases.

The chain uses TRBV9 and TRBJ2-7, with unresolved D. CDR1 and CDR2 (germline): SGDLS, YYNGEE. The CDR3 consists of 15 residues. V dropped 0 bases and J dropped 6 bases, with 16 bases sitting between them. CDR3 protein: CASSVAPSHPLEQYF. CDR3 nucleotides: TGTGCCAGCAGCGTAGCTCCTTCACACCCGCTCGAGCAGTACTTC.

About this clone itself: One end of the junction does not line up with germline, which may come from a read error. Here the CDR3 reads CASSRGQRLGDF. The CDR3 coding sequence is TGTGCCAGCTCACGGGGACAGCGCCTGGGAGACTTC. The chain carries TRBV18 and TRBJ2-7; 7 nucleotides line up with TRBD1. The CDR3 is 12 amino acids. Germline V gene data show CDR1 as KGHSH and CDR2 as LQKENI.

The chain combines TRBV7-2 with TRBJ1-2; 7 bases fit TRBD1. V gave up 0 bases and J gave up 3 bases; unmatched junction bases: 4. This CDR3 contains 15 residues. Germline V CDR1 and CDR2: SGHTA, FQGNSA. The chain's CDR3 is CASSLADRDDYGYTF. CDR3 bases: TGTGCCAGCAGCTTAGCCGACAGGGATGACTATGGCTACACCTTC.

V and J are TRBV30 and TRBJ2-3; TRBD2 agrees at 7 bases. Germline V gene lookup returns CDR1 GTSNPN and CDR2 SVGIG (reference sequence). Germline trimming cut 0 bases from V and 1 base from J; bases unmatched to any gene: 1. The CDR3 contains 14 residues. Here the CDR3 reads CAWSVRGGTDTQYF. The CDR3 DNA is TGTGCCTGGAGTGTACGGGGGGGCACAGATACGCAGTATTTT.

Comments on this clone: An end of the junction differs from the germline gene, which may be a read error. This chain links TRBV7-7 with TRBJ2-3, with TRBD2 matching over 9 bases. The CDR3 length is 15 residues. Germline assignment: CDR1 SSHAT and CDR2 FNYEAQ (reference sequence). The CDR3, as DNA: TGTGCTAGCAGCTTAGGACTAGCGAGCACAGATACGCAGTATTTT. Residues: CASSLGLASTDTQYF.

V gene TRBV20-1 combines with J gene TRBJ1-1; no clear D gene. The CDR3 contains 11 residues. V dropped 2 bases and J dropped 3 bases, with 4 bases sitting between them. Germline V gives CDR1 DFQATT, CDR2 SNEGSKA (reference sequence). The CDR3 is CSARRDTEAFF. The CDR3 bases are TGCAGTGCTAGAAGGGACACTGAAGCTTTCTTT.

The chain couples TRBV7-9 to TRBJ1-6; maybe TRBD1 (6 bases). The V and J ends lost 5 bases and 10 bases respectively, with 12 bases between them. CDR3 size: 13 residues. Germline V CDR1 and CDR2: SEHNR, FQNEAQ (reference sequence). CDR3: CASSTLQGSPLHF. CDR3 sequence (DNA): TGTGCCAGCAGCACCCTTCAGGGGTCACCCCTCCACTTT.

The CDR3 DNA is TGTGCCTGGAGTGTACCCCTAGCGGGGGGATCTGTGGAGACCCAGTACTTC. It translates to CAWSVPLAGGSVETQYF. V usage is TRBV30 and J usage is TRBJ2-5, with TRBD2 identical over 11 bases. Germline V lookup: CDR1 GTSNPN, CDR2 SVGIG (reference sequence). The V and J ends lost 0 bases and 5 bases, in that order; junction bases with no gene match: 11. This CDR3 region has 17 residues.